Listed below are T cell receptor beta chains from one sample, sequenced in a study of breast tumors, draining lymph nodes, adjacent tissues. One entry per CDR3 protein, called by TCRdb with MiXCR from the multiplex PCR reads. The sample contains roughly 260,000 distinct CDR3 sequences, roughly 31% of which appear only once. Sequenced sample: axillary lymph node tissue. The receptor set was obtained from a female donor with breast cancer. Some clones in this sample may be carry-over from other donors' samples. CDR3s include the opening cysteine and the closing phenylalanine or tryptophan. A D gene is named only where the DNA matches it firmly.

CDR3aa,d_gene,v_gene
CASSHNRAANEKLFF,.,TRBV18
CATSPYTGTGEETQYF,TRBD1,TRBV15
CASSGLAGGLTDTQYF,TRBD2,TRBV6-1
CATRNRGTGANVLTF,.,TRBV10-3
CSASPGRSYNEQFF,TRBD2,TRBV20-1
CATSDPGHGYTF,.,TRBV24-1
CASSLGQGLGTGELFF,TRBD1,TRBV5-1
CAWRDRPSMNTEAFF,TRBD1,TRBV30
CASSRPNTEASF,.,TRBV19
CASSLRARLASLGANVLTF,TRBD2,TRBV7-3
CAWSVIRGNEQYF,.,TRBV30
CASSQGGSNQPQHF,.,TRBV10-2
CASSYWQDQGQPQHF,.,TRBV6-2/TRBV6-3
CARIPRGGGMGSSNQPQHF,.,TRBV6-6
CASRPLWPPGGAAGELFF,TRBD2,TRBV12-3/TRBV12-4
CASSEGEQYF,.,TRBV10-1
CASSLGLNGQETQYF,.,TRBV12-3/TRBV12-4
CASSRDTFSEAFF,.,TRBV7-9
CASSLAETQYF,.,TRBV7-2
CASSQGASGSRNEQFF,TRBD2,TRBV4-2
CASSTGGRSSYEQYF,TRBD2,TRBV11-3
CASSPRTSPREQYF,TRBD2,TRBV5-4
CASSLYTWGQRSLYEQYF,.,TRBV7-8
CASSPGGAYEKLFF,TRBD1,TRBV28
CASNPTGVAVQPQHF,TRBD1,TRBV12-3/TRBV12-4
CASSLLASGTDTQYF,.,TRBV5-1
CASSYKRDTGEKLFF,.,TRBV6-5
CATKYGLAGGGNEQFF,TRBD2,TRBV10-3
CASSLVPSGTGGAEYGYTF,TRBD1,TRBV7-9
CASSYSSGDPQWDTQYF,TRBD2,TRBV6-2/TRBV6-3
CASSLTGDGTNEKLFF,TRBD1,TRBV7-9
CSALTATNEKLFF,.,TRBV20-1
CAISDPGVGRGNEQFF,TRBD2,TRBV10-3
CASSVEYGLAGAETQYF,TRBD2,TRBV9
CASSVVGQGDEQYF,TRBD1,TRBV9
CASSLVVSSTNEKLFF,.,TRBV7-9
CASSLAGGGRRYNEQFF,TRBD2,TRBV11-3
CASSEGQAGETQYF,TRBD1,TRBV7-9
CASSSAGQQETQYF,.,TRBV19
CASSLAPEKLFF,.,TRBV7-6
CASSVTGWAEAFF,.,TRBV5-1
CSVIGGDLGYTF,.,TRBV29-1
CSGATSFNEQFF,.,TRBV29-1